The clone carrying this T cell receptor beta chain was counted at least ten times. MiXCR was run by TCRdb on the 5' RACE reads, yielding one entry per CDR3 protein. The sample shows 70,000 to 75,000 distinct CDR3 sequences, roughly an eighth of them seen only once. This sample was included in a study of early T cells in non-severe SARS-CoV-2 infection. From germline, CDR1 is MNHEY and CDR2 SVGAGI. Trimming shortened V by 11 bases and J by 8 bases, and 21 bases separated the two germline ends. This CDR3 is built from 13 residues. The rearrangement uses TRBV6-5 and TRBJ1-2; maybe TRBD1 (5 bases). The sample consisted of whole blood. This TCR was sampled from an adult who was a healthcare worker with PCR-confirmed SARS-CoV-2 infection or an uninfected control (not recorded which). The CDR3 coding sequence is TGTGCCGCAACCTCTCTTCAGCGGGGCGGCTACACCTTC. Translated: CAATSLQRGGYTF.